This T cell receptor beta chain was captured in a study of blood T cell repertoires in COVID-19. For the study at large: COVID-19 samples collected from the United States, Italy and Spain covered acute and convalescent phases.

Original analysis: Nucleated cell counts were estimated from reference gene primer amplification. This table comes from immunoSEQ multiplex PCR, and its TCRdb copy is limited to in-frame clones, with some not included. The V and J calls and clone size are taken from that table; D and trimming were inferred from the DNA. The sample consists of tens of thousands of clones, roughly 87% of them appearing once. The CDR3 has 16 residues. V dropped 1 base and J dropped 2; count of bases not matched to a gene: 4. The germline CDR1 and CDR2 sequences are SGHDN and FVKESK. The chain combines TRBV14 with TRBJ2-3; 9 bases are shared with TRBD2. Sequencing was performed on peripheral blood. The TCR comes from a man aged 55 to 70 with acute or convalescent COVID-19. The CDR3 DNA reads TGTGCCAGCAGCCAAGTGCTAGCGGGGATCACAGATACGCAGTATTTT. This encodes CASSQVLAGITDTQYF.